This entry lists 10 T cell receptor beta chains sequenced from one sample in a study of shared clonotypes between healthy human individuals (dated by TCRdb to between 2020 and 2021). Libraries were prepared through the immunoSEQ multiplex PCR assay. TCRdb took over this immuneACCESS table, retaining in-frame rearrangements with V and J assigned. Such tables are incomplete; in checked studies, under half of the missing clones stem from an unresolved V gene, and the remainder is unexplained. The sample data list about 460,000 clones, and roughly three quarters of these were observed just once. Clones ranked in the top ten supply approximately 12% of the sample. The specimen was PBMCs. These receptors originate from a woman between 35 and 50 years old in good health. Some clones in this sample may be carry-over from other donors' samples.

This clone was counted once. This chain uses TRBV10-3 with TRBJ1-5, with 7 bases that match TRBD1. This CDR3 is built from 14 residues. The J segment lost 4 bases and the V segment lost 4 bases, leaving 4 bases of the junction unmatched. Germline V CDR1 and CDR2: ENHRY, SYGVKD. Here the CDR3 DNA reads TGTGCCATCAGTGTGCAGGGGGGTAATCAGCCCCAGCATTTT. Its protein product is CAISVQGGNQPQHF.

The CDR3 reads CASSVDPRGLAGAQYF. The CDR3 DNA reads TGTGCCAGCAGCGTAGACCCCCGGGGACTAGCGGGAGCGCAGTACTTC. V gene TRBV9 combines with J gene TRBJ2-7, with 14 bases that match TRBD2. CDR3 length equals 16 residues. Germline assignment: CDR1 SGDLS and CDR2 YYNGEE. V dropped 0 bases and J dropped 9; count of bases not matched to a gene: 8.

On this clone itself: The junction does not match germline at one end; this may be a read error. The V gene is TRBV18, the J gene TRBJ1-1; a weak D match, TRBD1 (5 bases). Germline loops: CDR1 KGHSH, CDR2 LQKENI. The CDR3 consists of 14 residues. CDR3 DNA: TGTGCCAGCTCACTCTCAGGGACTGGGACTGAAGCTTACTTT. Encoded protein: CASSLSGTGTEAYF.

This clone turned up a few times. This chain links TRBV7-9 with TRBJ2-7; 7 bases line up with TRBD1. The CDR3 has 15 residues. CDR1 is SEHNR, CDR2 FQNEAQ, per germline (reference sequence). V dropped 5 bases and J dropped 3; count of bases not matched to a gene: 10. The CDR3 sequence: CASSPLKGGHYEQYF. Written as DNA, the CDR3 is TGTGCCAGCAGCCCACTGAAAGGGGGCCACTACGAGCAGTACTTC.

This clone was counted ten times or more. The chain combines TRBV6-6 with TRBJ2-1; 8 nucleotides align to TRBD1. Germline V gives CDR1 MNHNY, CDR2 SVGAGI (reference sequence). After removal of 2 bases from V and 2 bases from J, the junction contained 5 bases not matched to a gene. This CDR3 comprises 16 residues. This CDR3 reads CASSYRRTGTYNEQFF. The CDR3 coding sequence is TGTGCCAGCAGTTACCGACGGACAGGGACCTACAATGAGCAGTTCTTC.

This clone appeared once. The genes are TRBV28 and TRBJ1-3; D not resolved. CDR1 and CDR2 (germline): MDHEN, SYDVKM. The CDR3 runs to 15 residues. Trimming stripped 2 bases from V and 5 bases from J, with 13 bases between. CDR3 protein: CASSLNGESRNTIYF. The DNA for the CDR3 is TGTGCCAGCAGTTTAAACGGGGAGTCGAGAAACACCATATATTTT. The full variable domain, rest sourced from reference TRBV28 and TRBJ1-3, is DVKVTQSSRYLVKRTGEKVFLECVQDMDHENMFWYRQDPGLGLRLIYFSYDVKMKEKGDIPEGYSVSREKKERFSLILESASTNQTSMYLCASSLNGESRNTIYFGEGSWLTVV.

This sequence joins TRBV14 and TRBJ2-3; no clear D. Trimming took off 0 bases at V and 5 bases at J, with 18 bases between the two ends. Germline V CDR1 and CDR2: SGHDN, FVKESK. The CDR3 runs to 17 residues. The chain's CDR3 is CASSQEGWAPTGDTQYF. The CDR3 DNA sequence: TGTGCCAGCAGCCAAGAAGGGTGGGCTCCTACGGGAGATACGCAGTATTTT.

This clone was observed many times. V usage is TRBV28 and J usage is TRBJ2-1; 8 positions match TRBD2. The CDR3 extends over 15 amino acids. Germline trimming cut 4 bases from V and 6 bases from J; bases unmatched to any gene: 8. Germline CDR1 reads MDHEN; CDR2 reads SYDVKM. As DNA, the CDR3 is TGTGCCAGCAGTTACAGGCGGGAGGTTCCCAATGAGCAGTTCTTC. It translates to CASSYRREVPNEQFF.

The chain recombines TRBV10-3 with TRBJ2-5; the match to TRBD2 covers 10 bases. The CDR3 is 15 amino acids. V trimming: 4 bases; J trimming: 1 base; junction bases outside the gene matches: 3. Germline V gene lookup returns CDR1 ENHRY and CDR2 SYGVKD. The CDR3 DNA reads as TGTGCCATCAGTGGACTAGCGGGTTCCCAAGAGACCCAGTACTTC. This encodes CAISGLAGSQETQYF.

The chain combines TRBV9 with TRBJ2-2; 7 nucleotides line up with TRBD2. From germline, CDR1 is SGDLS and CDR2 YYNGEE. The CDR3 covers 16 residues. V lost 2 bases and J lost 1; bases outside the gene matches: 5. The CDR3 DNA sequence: TGTGCCAGCAGCGTCGCCAGCGGGGTGAACACCGGGGAGCTGTTTTTT. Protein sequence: CASSVASGVNTGELFF.